These T cell receptor beta chains were read from a single sample in a study of identical twins. TCRdb itself ran the 5' RACE reads through MiXCR, one entry per CDR3 protein. The sample includes around 960,000 distinct CDR3 sequences, 9% to 15% of them seen just once. These data also formed part of another study, on yellow fever vaccine responses in identical twins.

What was sequenced was PBMCs. The receptors derive from a woman aged 18-35 years in good health. The CDR3 runs from the conserved cysteine through the conserved F or W. A D gene is named only where the DNA matches it firmly. A row's size may be missing; if present it is once, few, many or a size class.

v_gene	j_gene	abundance	d_gene	CDR3nt	CDR3aa
TRBV4-1	TRBJ2-2	NA	TRBD1	TGCGCCAGCAGCCATCTCGGGACAGGGAAATTGGGCACCGGGGAGCTGTTTTTT	CASSHLGTGKLGTGELFF
TRBV3-1	TRBJ2-7	NA	TRBD2	TGTGCCAGCAGCCCCCTGATTAGCGGGAGCTCCTACGAGCAGTACTTC	CASSPLISGSSYEQYF
TRBV7-9	TRBJ2-3	many	TRBD1	TGTGCCAGCAGCTTACGTCCACAGGGGAACACAGATACGCAGTATTTT	CASSLRPQGNTDTQYF
TRBV2	TRBJ2-2	many	NA	TGTGCCAGCATAAAGGGCGGGGAGCTGTTTTTT	CASIKGGELFF
TRBV28	TRBJ1-2	few	NA	TGTGCCAGCAGACCCAGCGGGGTTAGGAGCTATGGCTACACCTTC	CASRPSGVRSYGYTF
TRBV12-3/TRBV12-4	TRBJ2-1	NA	TRBD2	TGTGCCAGCAGCCCAAGGACTAGCGGGAGTGATGAGCAGTTCTTC	CASSPRTSGSDEQFF
TRBV20-1	TRBJ2-1	NA	TRBD2	TGCAGTGCTAGAGATTATAGCGGGAGGGCTATTTACAATGAGCAGTTCTTC	CSARDYSGRAIYNEQFF
TRBV3-1	TRBJ2-2	NA	NA	TGTGCCAGCAGCCAACAGGTTACCGGGGAGCTGTTTTTT	CASSQQVTGELFF
TRBV12-3/TRBV12-4	TRBJ2-7	few	TRBD2	TGTGCCAGCAGTTCCGCGGGAGGGCCCGACGAGCAGTACTTC	CASSSAGGPDEQYF
TRBV12-3/TRBV12-4	TRBJ2-1	many	TRBD2	TGTGCCAGCAGCTTGACTAGCTGGGAGCAGTTCTTC	CASSLTSWEQFF
TRBV5-1	TRBJ2-3	many	NA	TGCGCCAGCTTCCTGGGCGCGGGAAGCACAGATACGCAGTATTTT	CASFLGAGSTDTQYF
TRBV20-1	TRBJ2-1	NA	NA	TGCAGTGCCCCGGAAGCGATTAATGAGCAGTTCTTC	CSAPEAINEQFF
TRBV20-1	TRBJ1-4	few	NA	TGCAGTGCTAGAGAGAATGAAAAACTGTTTTTT	CSARENEKLFF